The text below deals with one T cell receptor beta chain. Clones were read by immunoSEQ multiplex PCR, and TCRdb kept only the in-frame ones, dropping some. The sample consists of about 220,000 clones, approximately 83% of them appearing once. The data originate from a study of blood T cell repertoires in COVID-19. Enrollees, about 18 to 95 years old, lived in 24 US areas. Participants' reported clinical history set cohort assignment. Sequenced: PBMCs or T cells enriched from blood (not recorded which). The receptor's source is a woman aged 55-70 years who had recovered from COVID-19.

The CDR3 region is CASSERAGGWTEAFF. CDR3 DNA: TGCGCCAGCAGTGAGAGGGCAGGGGGATGGACTGAAGCTTTCTTT. The chain carries TRBV10-1 and TRBJ1-1; 7 bases are shared with TRBD1. Germline V gene sequence: CDR1 WNHNN, CDR2 SYGVQD (reference sequence). The CDR3 consists of 15 residues. V dropped 2 bases and J dropped 5; count of bases not matched to a gene: 8.